The clone carrying this TCR beta chain showed up just once. A junction boundary mismatches the germline segment, possibly from a read error. This sample is drawn from a study of blood T cell repertoires in COVID-19. Study background: Samples came from the United States, Italy and Spain, spanning acute and convalescent COVID-19. T cells, B-cell-depleted T cells, or PBMCs provided the cDNA or gDNA that served as material.

In the study's own analysis: Amplification of reference gene primers provided the estimated nucleated cell counts. Method: immunoSEQ multiplex PCR; TCRdb's copy keeps in-frame clones and lacks some. That table supplies the V and J calls and clone size; D and trimming were determined from the DNA. This table holds over 200,000 clones, 70% to 90% found once. Germline CDR1 is MDHEN and CDR2 is SYDVKM. CDR3 length equals 13 residues. This chain uses TRBV28 with TRBJ1-2; TRBD1 matches 7 bases. Sequenced sample: peripheral blood. The receptor was derived from a man of 80 years or more with acute or convalescent COVID-19. The CDR3 protein is CASSLWTGYGYTF. The CDR3, as DNA: TGTGCCAGCAGTCTATGGACAGGCTATGGCTACACCTTC.